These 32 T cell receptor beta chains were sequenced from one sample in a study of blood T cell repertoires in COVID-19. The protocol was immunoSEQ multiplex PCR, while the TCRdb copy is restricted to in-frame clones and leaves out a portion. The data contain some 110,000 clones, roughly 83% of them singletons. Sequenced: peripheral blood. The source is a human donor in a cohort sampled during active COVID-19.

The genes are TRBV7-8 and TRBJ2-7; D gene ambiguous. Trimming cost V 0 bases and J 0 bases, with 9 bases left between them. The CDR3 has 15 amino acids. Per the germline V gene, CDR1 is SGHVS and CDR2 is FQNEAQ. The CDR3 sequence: CASSLAQARSYEQYF. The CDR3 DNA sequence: TGTGCCAGCAGCTTAGCGCAAGCCCGCTCCTACGAGCAGTACTTC.

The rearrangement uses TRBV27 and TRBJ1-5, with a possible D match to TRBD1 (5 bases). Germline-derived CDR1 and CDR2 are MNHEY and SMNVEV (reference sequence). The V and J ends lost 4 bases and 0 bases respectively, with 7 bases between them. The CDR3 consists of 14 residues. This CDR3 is CASSSQDSNQPQHF. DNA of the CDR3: TGTGCCAGCAGTTCACAGGATAGCAATCAGCCCCAGCATTTT.

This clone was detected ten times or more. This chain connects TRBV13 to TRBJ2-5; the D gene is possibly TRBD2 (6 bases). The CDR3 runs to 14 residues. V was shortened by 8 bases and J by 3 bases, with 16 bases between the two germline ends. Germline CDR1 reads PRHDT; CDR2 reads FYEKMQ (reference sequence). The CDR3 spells CASSRAGGEETQYF. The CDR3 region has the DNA TGTGCCAGCTCCAGGGCGGGCGGGGAAGAGACCCAGTACTTC.

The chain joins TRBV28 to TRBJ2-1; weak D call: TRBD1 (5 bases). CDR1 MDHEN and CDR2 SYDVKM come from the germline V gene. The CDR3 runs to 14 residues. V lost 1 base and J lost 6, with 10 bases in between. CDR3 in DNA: TGTGCCAGCAGTTTATCTGGGGCCTCCAATGAGCAGTTCTTC. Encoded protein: CASSLSGASNEQFF.

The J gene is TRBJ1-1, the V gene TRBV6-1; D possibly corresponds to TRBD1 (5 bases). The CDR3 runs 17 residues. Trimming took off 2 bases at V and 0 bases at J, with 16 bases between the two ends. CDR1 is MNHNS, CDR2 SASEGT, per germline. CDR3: CASSELPITQVNTEAFF. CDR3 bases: TGTGCCAGCAGTGAACTGCCGATCACACAGGTGAACACTGAAGCTTTCTTT.

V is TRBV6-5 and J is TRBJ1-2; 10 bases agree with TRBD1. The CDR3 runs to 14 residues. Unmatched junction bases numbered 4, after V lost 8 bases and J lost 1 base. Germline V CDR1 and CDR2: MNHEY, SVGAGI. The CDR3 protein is CASGTGAVNYGYTF. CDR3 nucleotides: TGTGCCAGCGGGACAGGGGCGGTTAACTATGGCTACACCTTC.

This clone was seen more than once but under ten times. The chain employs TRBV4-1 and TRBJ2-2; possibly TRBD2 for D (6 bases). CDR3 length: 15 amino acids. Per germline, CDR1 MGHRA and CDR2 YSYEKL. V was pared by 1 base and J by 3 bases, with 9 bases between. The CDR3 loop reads CASSQAGVDTGELFF. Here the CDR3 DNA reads TGCGCCAGCAGCCAAGCGGGAGTAGACACCGGGGAGCTGTTTTTT.

Here the CDR3 DNA reads TGTGCCACCAGTCCACGCACAGGGAAAAACACTGAAGCTTTCTTT. Translated, it gives CATSPRTGKNTEAFF. The J gene is TRBJ1-1, the V gene TRBV15; a weak D match, TRBD1 (6 bases). V was clipped by 6 bases and J by 2 bases, with 16 bases between them. Looked up from germline, CDR1 is LNHNV and CDR2 is YYDKDF (reference sequence). This CDR3 contains 15 residues.

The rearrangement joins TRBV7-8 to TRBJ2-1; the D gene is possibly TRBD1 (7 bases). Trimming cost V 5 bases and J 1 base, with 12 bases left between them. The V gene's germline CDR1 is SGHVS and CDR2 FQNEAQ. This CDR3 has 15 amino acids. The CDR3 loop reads CASSRAGQSYNEQFF. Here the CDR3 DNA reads TGTGCCAGCAGCCGTGCGGGACAGTCCTACAATGAGCAGTTCTTC.

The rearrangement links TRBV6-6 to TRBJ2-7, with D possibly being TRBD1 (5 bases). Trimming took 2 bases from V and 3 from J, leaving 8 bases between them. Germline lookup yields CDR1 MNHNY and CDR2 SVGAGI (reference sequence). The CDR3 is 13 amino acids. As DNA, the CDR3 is TGTGCCAGCAGTTACACGGACATCTACGAGCAGTACTTC. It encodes CASSYTDIYEQYF.

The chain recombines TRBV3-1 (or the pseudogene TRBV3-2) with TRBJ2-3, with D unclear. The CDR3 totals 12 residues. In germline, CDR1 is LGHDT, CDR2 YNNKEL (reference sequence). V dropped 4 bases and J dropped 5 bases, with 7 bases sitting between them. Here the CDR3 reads CASSLSEDTQYF. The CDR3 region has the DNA TGTGCCAGCAGCCTTTCAGAAGATACGCAGTATTTT.

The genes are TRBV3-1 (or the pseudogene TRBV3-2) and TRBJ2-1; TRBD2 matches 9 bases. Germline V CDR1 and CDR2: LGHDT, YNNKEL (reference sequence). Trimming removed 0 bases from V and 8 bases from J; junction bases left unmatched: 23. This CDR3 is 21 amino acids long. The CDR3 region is CASSQEPQASFVAGVKDEQFF. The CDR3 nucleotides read TGTGCCAGCAGCCAAGAACCACAGGCTTCGTTTGTAGCGGGAGTTAAAGATGAGCAGTTCTTC.

The CDR3 region has the DNA TGCGCCAGCAGCCCGAGACAGGGCTGGGACTATGGCTACACCTTC. Protein: CASSPRQGWDYGYTF. The rearrangement joins TRBV4-1 to TRBJ1-2, with 7 positions matching TRBD1. This CDR3 has 15 residues. The ends lost 4 bases at V and 3 bases at J; junction bases unmatched: 8. Germline CDR1 MGHRA, CDR2 YSYEKL.

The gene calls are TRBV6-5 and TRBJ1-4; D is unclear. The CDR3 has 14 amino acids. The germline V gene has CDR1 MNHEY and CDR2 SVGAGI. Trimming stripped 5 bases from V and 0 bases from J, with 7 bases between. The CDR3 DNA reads TGTGCCAGCAGTAAAACAGCAACTAATGAAAAACTGTTTTTT. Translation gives CASSKTATNEKLFF.

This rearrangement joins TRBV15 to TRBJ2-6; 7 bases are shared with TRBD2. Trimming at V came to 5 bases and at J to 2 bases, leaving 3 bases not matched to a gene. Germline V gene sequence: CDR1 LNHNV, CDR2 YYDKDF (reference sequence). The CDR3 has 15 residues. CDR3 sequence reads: CATSGRGTGANVLTF. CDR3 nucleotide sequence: TGTGCCACCAGCGGGAGGGGAACTGGGGCCAACGTCCTGACTTTC.

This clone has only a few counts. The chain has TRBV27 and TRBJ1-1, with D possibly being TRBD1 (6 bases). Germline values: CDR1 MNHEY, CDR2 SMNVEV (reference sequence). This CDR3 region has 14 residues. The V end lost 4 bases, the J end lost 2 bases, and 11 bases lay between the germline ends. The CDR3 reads CASSYGRGNTEAFF. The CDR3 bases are TGTGCCAGCAGTTACGGCAGGGGTAACACTGAAGCTTTCTTT.

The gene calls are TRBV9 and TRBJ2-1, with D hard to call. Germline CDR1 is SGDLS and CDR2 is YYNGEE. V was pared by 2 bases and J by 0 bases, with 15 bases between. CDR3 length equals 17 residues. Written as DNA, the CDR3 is TGTGCCAGCAGCGTTGATGATCGGTGGAGCTCCTACAATGAGCAGTTCTTC. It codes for CASSVDDRWSSYNEQFF.

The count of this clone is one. This CDR3 is CASSRGPSTIQETQYF. CDR3 coding DNA: TGCGCCAGCAGCCGAGGGCCTAGCACCATCCAAGAGACCCAGTACTTC. This chain connects TRBV5-1 to TRBJ2-5, with D possibly being TRBD2 (5 bases). The ends were cut back, 4 bases at V and 1 base at J, with 17 bases in the middle. The CDR3 length is 16 residues. The germline CDR1 and CDR2 sequences are SGHRS and YFSETQ.

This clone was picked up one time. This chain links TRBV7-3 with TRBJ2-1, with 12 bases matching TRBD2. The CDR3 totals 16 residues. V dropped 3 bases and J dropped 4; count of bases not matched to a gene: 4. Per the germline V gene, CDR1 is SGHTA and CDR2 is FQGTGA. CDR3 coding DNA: TGTGCCAGCAGCTTGTACCTAGCGGGAGGGTACAATGAGCAGTTCTTC. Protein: CASSLYLAGGYNEQFF.

CDR3 DNA sequence: TGTGCCAGCAGCTTCTCCCGGACAGGGCCTTACGAGCAGTACTTC. Translating gives CASSFSRTGPYEQYF. This chain links TRBV5-5 with TRBJ2-7; TRBD1 aligns across 8 bases. The CDR3 has 15 amino acids. The trim removed 2 bases at V and 4 bases at J, leaving 8 bases unmatched. CDR1 is SGHKS and CDR2 is YYEKEE in the germline V gene (reference sequence).

DNA of the CDR3: TGTGCCAGCAGTTTTTTCAGGGGTCCTCATAATCAGCCCCAGCATTTT. Protein product: CASSFFRGPHNQPQHF. V is TRBV28 and J is TRBJ1-5; tentative D call: TRBD1 (6 bases). This CDR3 is built from 16 residues. Germline CDR1 and CDR2: MDHEN and SYDVKM. Trimming cost V 3 bases and J 4 bases, with 16 bases left between them.

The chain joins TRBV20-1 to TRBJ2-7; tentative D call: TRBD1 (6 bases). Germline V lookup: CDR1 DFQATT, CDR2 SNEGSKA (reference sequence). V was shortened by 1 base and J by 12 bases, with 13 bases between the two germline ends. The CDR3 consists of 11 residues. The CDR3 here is CSARVDSRLYF. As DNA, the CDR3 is TGCAGTGCTAGAGTGGACAGTCGTTTGTACTTC.

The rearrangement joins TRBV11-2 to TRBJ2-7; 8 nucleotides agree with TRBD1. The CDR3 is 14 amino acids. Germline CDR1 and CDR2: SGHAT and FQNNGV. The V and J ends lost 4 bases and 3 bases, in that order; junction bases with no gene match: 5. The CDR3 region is CASSSGQGYYEQYF. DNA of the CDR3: TGTGCCAGCAGCTCCGGACAGGGTTACTACGAGCAGTACTTC.

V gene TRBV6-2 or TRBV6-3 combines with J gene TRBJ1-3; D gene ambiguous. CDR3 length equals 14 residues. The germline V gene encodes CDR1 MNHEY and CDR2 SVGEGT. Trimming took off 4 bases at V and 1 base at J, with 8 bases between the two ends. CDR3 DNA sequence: TGTGCCAGCAGTTCCCCCCCGTCTGGAAACACCATATATTTT. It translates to CASSSPPSGNTIYF.

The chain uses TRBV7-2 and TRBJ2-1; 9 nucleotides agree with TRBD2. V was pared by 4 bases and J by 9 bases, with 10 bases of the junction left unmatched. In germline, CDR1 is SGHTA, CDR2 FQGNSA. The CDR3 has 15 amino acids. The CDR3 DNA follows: TGTGCCAGCAGCTCCGCCTTTAGCGGGAGTCCTGAGCAGTTCTTC. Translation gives CASSSAFSGSPEQFF.

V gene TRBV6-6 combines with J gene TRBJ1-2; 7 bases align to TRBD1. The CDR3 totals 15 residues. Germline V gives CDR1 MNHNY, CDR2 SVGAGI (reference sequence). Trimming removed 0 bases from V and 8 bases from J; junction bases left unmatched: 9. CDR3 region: CASSYSTGPGPGYTF. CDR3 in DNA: TGTGCCAGCAGTTACTCGACAGGGCCTGGCCCGGGCTACACCTTC.

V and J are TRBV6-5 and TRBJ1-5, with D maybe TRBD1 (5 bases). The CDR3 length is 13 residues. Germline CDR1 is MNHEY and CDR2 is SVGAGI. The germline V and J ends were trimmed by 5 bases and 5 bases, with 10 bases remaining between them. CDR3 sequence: CASSRGGYQPQHF. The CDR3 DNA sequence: TGTGCCAGCAGTCGGGGGGGATATCAGCCCCAGCATTTT.

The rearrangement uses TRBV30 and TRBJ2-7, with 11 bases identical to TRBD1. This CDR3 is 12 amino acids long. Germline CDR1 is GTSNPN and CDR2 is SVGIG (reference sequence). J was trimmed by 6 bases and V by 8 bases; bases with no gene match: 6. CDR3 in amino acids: CAHQGQGGEQYF. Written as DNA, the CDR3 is TGTGCCCACCAGGGACAGGGGGGCGAGCAGTACTTC.

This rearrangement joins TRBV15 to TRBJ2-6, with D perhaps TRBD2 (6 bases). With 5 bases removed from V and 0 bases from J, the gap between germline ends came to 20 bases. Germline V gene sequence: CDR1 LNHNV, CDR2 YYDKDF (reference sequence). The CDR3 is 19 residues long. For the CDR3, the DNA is TGTGCCACCAGCGTGCCTACGGGACTCTCCTCCTCTGGGGCCAACGTCCTGACTTTC. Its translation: CATSVPTGLSSSGANVLTF.

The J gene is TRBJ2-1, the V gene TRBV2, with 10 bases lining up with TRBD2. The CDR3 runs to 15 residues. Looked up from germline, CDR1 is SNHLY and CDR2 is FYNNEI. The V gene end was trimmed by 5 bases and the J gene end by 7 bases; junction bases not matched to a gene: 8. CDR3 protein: CASSPTSGIDNEQFF. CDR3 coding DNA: TGTGCCAGCAGTCCCACTAGCGGGATTGATAATGAGCAGTTCTTC.

The CDR3 sequence is CASSPRTRPLHF. The CDR3 nucleotides read TGTGCCAGCAGTCCCAGAACACGACCCCTCCACTTT. V usage is TRBV12-3 or TRBV12-4 and J usage is TRBJ1-6, with unresolved D. V was shortened by 5 bases and J by 12 bases, with 11 bases between the two germline ends. The CDR3 is 12 amino acids.

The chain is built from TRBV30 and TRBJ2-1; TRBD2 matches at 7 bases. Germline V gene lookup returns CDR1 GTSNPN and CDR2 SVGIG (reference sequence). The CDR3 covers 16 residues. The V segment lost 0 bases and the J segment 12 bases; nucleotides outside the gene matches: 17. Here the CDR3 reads CAWSVPGLLNPSRQFF. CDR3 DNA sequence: TGTGCCTGGAGTGTGCCGGGACTACTCAACCCCTCGCGGCAGTTCTTC.